A single sample gave rise to the 11 T cell receptor beta chains below, sequenced in a study of CD8 T cell repertoires and HIV-1 epitope variants. These receptors are not linked to any known antigen. Sequencing used immunoSEQ multiplex PCR; TCRdb keeps in-frame clones, though not all of them. The sample consists of 5,000 or so clones, more than 65% of them appearing once. The material sequenced was cultured CD8+ T cells derived from PBMCs. The receptors stem from a male donor with HIV.

The V call is TRBV4-1, the J call TRBJ1-2; D unresolved. Germline V gene lookup returns CDR1 MGHRA and CDR2 YSYEKL. V dropped 0 bases and J dropped 3 bases, with 14 bases sitting between them. There are 16 residues in the CDR3. CDR3: CASSQDPVELDYGYTF. CDR3 bases: TGCGCCAGCAGCCAAGATCCCGTCGAACTCGACTATGGCTACACCTTC.

The genes are TRBV7-8 and TRBJ2-5, with D unclear. V was pared by 2 bases and J by 5 bases, with 21 bases between. The CDR3 runs 17 residues. Germline lookup yields CDR1 SGHVS and CDR2 FQNEAQ. The CDR3 loop reads CASSLSHSTPQAETQYF. The CDR3 DNA is TGTGCCAGCAGCTTAAGTCATAGCACCCCCCAGGCGGAGACCCAGTACTTC.

This rearrangement joins TRBV6-5 to TRBJ2-3; D is unclear. This CDR3 region has 15 residues. CDR1 and CDR2 (germline): MNHEY, SVGAGI. Trimming took 0 bases from V and 4 from J, leaving 11 bases between them. The CDR3 here is CASSYSMGVADTQYF. CDR3 coding DNA: TGTGCCAGCAGTTACTCCATGGGCGTGGCAGATACGCAGTATTTT.

The chain recombines TRBV28 with TRBJ2-7, with D hard to call. The CDR3 covers 11 residues. Germline V gene data show CDR1 as MDHEN and CDR2 as SYDVKM. The V end was cut by 3 bases, the J end by 6 bases, with 6 bases between. The CDR3 nucleotides read TGTGCCAGCAGTTTTTATTTCGAGCAGTACTTC. Amino acid sequence: CASSFYFEQYF. Complete variable domain (other parts from reference TRBV28 and TRBJ2-7): DVKVTQSSRYLVKRTGEKVFLECVQDMDHENMFWYRQDPGLGLRLIYFSYDVKMKEKGDIPEGYSVSREKKERFSLILESASTNQTSMYLCASSFYFEQYFGPGTRLTVT.

The chain joins TRBV7-8 to TRBJ2-3; 8 nucleotides align to TRBD2. The CDR3 length is 17 residues. Germline loops: CDR1 SGHVS, CDR2 FQNEAQ. Losses at the gene ends were 1 base for V and 2 bases for J; bases not matched to a gene: 8. CDR3: CASSLGYAGGPTDTQYF. The CDR3 region has the DNA TGTGCCAGCAGCTTAGGTTACGCGGGGGGTCCCACAGATACGCAGTATTTT.

The chain couples TRBV5-6 to TRBJ2-7, with TRBD2 identical over 13 bases. From germline, CDR1 is SGHDT and CDR2 YYEEEE. There are 17 residues in the CDR3. Trimming took 2 bases from V and 1 from J; bases not matched to a gene: 6. The CDR3 spells CASSFWTSGGPSYEQYF. DNA for the CDR3: TGTGCCAGCAGCTTTTGGACTAGCGGGGGCCCTTCCTACGAGCAGTACTTC.

The chain is built from TRBV29-1 and TRBJ2-5; TRBD2 agrees at 7 bases. Germline assignment: CDR1 SQVTM and CDR2 ANQGSEA. With V trimmed by 3 bases and J by 4 bases, 5 bases remained unmatched. CDR3 size: 13 residues. In DNA form, the CDR3 reads TGCAGCGTTGAGGGGGGGTTAGGAGAGACCCAGTACTTC. Its translation: CSVEGGLGETQYF.

This clone was observed a handful of times. V and J are TRBV29-1 and TRBJ1-1; 7 nucleotides align to TRBD1. This CDR3 spans 14 amino acids. Germline V lookup: CDR1 SQVTM, CDR2 ANQGSEA. Trimming removed 2 bases from V and 1 base from J; junction bases left unmatched: 4. CDR3 DNA: TGCAGCGTTGAAAAGGGGGCAGGGAACACTGAAGCTTTCTTT. Its protein product is CSVEKGAGNTEAFF.

The gene calls are TRBV27 and TRBJ2-6, with D maybe TRBD2 (5 bases). The germline CDR1 and CDR2 sequences are MNHEY and SMNVEV (reference sequence). V was cut by 6 bases and J by 2 bases, with 14 bases left in between. CDR3 size: 16 residues. The CDR3: CASRPSPAAGANVLTF. The CDR3 nucleotides are TGTGCCAGCAGGCCGTCCCCAGCGGCTGGGGCCAACGTCCTGACTTTC.

The chain joins TRBV6-6 to TRBJ1-5; D perhaps matches TRBD1 (6 bases). The CDR3 sequence is 15 residues long. The V gene lost 5 bases and the J gene lost 5 bases, with 16 bases spanning the gap. CDR1 and CDR2 from the germline V gene are MNHNY and SVGAGI (reference sequence). As DNA, the CDR3 is TGTGCCAGCAGTGGGGGGCAGGGGATACATCAGCCCCAGCATTTT. Residues: CASSGGQGIHQPQHF.

The chain carries TRBV7-8 and TRBJ1-1; no clear D gene. This CDR3 comprises 13 residues. V lost 1 base and J lost 7, with 10 bases in between. From germline, CDR1 is SGHVS and CDR2 FQNEAQ. CDR3 sequence: CASSLGPSDEAFF. In DNA form, the CDR3 reads TGTGCCAGCAGCTTAGGCCCGTCGGATGAAGCTTTCTTT.